A single sample gave rise to the 31 T cell receptor beta chains below, sequenced in a study of Ad26.COV2.S vaccination and SARS-CoV-2 variants. Produced via immunoSEQ multiplex PCR; TCRdb's table is partial and in-frame only. This table holds roughly 150,000 clones, 75% to 90% found once. The sample in question was peripheral blood, obtained after recovery from COVID-19. These receptors were taken from a human donor who had recovered from COVID-19.

The V and J genes are TRBV7-8 and TRBJ2-3; 9 bases agree with TRBD2. Germline-derived CDR1 and CDR2 are SGHVS and FQNEAQ. This CDR3 is 16 amino acids long. The V and J ends lost 2 bases and 6 bases, in that order; junction bases with no gene match: 9. Here the CDR3 DNA reads TGTGCCAGCAGCTTAACCTGGCGGGGGGGCATCGATACGCAGTATTTT. It codes for CASSLTWRGGIDTQYF.

The genes are TRBV11-2 and TRBJ2-7; 9 bases line up with TRBD2. Losses at the gene ends were 1 base for V and 6 bases for J; bases not matched to a gene: 7. The CDR3 is made up of 15 amino acids. Germline CDR1 reads SGHAT; CDR2 reads FQNNGV. Here the CDR3 reads CASSLGGAGGREQYF. The CDR3 DNA reads as TGTGCCAGCAGCTTAGGAGGGGCGGGGGGGCGCGAGCAGTACTTC. Based on the CDR3 plus reference TRBV11-2 and TRBJ2-7, the full variable domain is EAGVAQSPRYKIIEKRQSVAFWCNPISGHATLYWYQQILGQGPKLLIQFQNNGVVDDSQLPKDRFSAERLKGVDSTLKIQPAKLEDSAVYLCASSLGGAGGREQYFGPGTRLTVT.

CDR3: CASSLSRGVDGYTF. CDR3 sequence (DNA): TGTGCCAGCAGCCTCTCCAGGGGTGTTGATGGCTACACCTTC. The J gene is TRBJ1-2, the V gene TRBV9; tentative D call: TRBD1 (6 bases). The V and J ends lost 4 bases and 6 bases respectively, with 16 bases between them. Germline assignment: CDR1 SGDLS and CDR2 YYNGEE. The CDR3 runs 14 residues.

In this sample, this clone turned up once. The chain employs TRBV28 and TRBJ2-3, with a weak D call TRBD2 (5 bases). The germline V gene encodes CDR1 MDHEN and CDR2 SYDVKM. V was cut by 5 bases and J by 5 bases, with 11 bases left in between. The CDR3 spans 13 residues. Written as DNA, the CDR3 is TGTGCCAGCAGTGTCCGGGGTCAAGATACGCAGTATTTT. This gives the protein CASSVRGQDTQYF.

The chain has TRBV10-3 and TRBJ1-6; D is ambiguous. Trimming shortened V by 4 bases and J by 2 bases, and 9 bases separated the two germline ends. Germline values: CDR1 ENHRY, CDR2 SYGVKD. The CDR3 loop spans 15 amino acids. CDR3 amino acids: CAISVAAPYNSPLHF. The DNA for the CDR3 is TGTGCCATCAGTGTAGCGGCCCCCTATAATTCACCCCTCCACTTT.

This rearrangement joins TRBV30 to TRBJ2-6, with D hard to call. The germline V gene has CDR1 GTSNPN and CDR2 SVGIG (reference sequence). The CDR3 is 17 residues long. Trimming took off 0 bases at V and 1 base at J, with 13 bases between the two ends. The CDR3 sequence is CAWSVSDIWSGANVLTF. As DNA, the CDR3 is TGTGCCTGGAGTGTATCCGACATCTGGTCTGGGGCCAACGTCCTGACTTTC. Based on the CDR3 plus reference TRBV30 and TRBJ2-6, the full variable domain is SQTIHQWPATLVQPVGSPLSLECTVEGTSNPNLYWYRQAAGRGLQLLFYSVGIGQISSEVPQNLSASRPQDRQFILSSKKLLLSDSGFYLCAWSVSDIWSGANVLTFGAGSRLTVL.

The chain joins TRBV30 to TRBJ2-1; D assignment may be TRBD1 or TRBD2 (5 bases each). CDR3 length: 11 residues. Germline CDR1 GTSNPN, CDR2 SVGIG (reference sequence). V lost 4 bases to trimming and J lost 7 bases, with 8 bases between them. CDR3 residues: CAWTWGNEQFF. CDR3 coding DNA: TGTGCCTGGACCTGGGGGAATGAGCAGTTCTTC.

The V gene is TRBV7-2, the J gene TRBJ1-5, with 7 positions matching TRBD1. Germline V lookup: CDR1 SGHTA, CDR2 FQGNSA. The J segment lost 4 bases and the V segment lost 4 bases, leaving 4 bases of the junction unmatched. CDR3 length: 14 amino acids. The CDR3 is CASSSDRANQPQHF. The CDR3 nucleotides are TGTGCCAGCAGCTCCGACAGGGCTAATCAGCCCCAGCATTTT.

The J gene is TRBJ2-3, the V gene TRBV11-2, with D possibly called TRBD1 or TRBD2 (5 bases each). Trimming took off 2 bases at V and 0 bases at J, with 12 bases between the two ends. The CDR3 extends over 16 amino acids. The germline CDR1 and CDR2 sequences are SGHAT and FQNNGV. This chain's CDR3 is CASSLRGETSTDTQYF. The CDR3 nucleotides are TGTGCCAGCAGCTTACGGGGCGAAACAAGCACAGATACGCAGTATTTT.

V is TRBV18 and J is TRBJ1-2; 10 bases align to TRBD1. The V segment lost 2 bases and the J segment 6 bases; nucleotides outside the gene matches: 6. The CDR3 is 15 residues long. Germline V gene data show CDR1 as KGHSH and CDR2 as LQKENI. CDR3 residues: CASSPSDRGRDGYTF. The CDR3 coding sequence is TGTGCCAGCTCACCATCTGACAGGGGGCGTGATGGCTACACCTTC. The full variable domain, its missing parts supplied by reference TRBV18 and TRBJ1-2, is NAGVMQNPRHLVRRRGQEARLRCSPMKGHSHVYWYRQLPEEGLKFMVYLQKENIIDESGMPKERFSAEFPKEGPSILRIQQVVRGDSAAYFCASSPSDRGRDGYTFGSGTRLTVV.

The chain combines TRBV6-5 with TRBJ1-1; TRBD1 might be the D (6 bases). Trimming took off 7 bases at V and 1 base at J, with 16 bases between the two ends. Per the germline V gene, CDR1 is MNHEY and CDR2 is SVGAGI. The CDR3 runs to 15 residues. DNA for the CDR3: TGTGCCAGCACCAAAGCAGGGGCTCAGAACACTGAAGCTTTCTTT. Translation: CASTKAGAQNTEAFF.

The rearrangement uses TRBV12-3 or TRBV12-4 and TRBJ2-2, with D uncertain. There are 11 residues in the CDR3. V lost 8 bases and J 6 bases, leaving 7 bases between the germline ends. The CDR3 loop is CASSPSGELFF. As DNA, the CDR3 is TGTGCCAGCTCCCCCTCCGGGGAGCTGTTTTTT.

This clone was seen more than once but under ten times. The V gene is TRBV19, the J gene TRBJ2-7, with 12 bases lining up with TRBD1. J gave up 5 bases and V 4 bases, and 9 bases lay outside the gene matches. The CDR3 has 16 amino acids. CDR1 is LNHDA, CDR2 SQIVND, per germline (reference sequence). CDR3 coding DNA: TGTGCCAGTAGTACCAGCTTGGGACAGGGGGCAGACGAGCAGTACTTC. Amino acid sequence: CASSTSLGQGADEQYF.

J is TRBJ2-3 and V is TRBV5-1; D assignment may be TRBD1 or TRBD2 (6 bases each). The CDR3 totals 15 residues. V lost 4 bases to trimming and J lost 2 bases, with 14 bases between them. CDR1 SGHRS and CDR2 YFSETQ come from the germline V gene. The CDR3 sequence is CASSPEGGDTDTQYF. DNA for the CDR3: TGCGCCAGCAGCCCGGAGGGGGGAGACACAGATACGCAGTATTTT.

The rearrangement uses TRBV5-1 and TRBJ2-3; a weak D match, TRBD2 (6 bases). Trimming shortened V by 0 bases and J by 2 bases, and 13 bases separated the two germline ends. The CDR3 extends over 16 amino acids. Germline V lookup: CDR1 SGHRS, CDR2 YFSETQ. The CDR3 sequence: CASSLGDSGTTDTQYF. The DNA for the CDR3 is TGCGCCAGCAGCTTGGGAGATAGCGGAACCACAGATACGCAGTATTTT.

This chain connects TRBV6-1 to TRBJ2-7; D call uncertain. Between the trimmed V and J ends, which lost 1 base and 0 bases, there was a span of 10 bases. The CDR3 extends over 15 amino acids. Germline V CDR1 and CDR2: MNHNS, SASEGT. Here the CDR3 DNA reads TGTGCCAGCAGTGAAGGCAGGACCCACTCCTACGAGCAGTACTTC. This codes for CASSEGRTHSYEQYF.

This chain joins TRBV5-6 and TRBJ1-2; no reliable D call. The CDR3 extends over 12 amino acids. Germline CDR1 and CDR2: SGHDT and YYEEEE. Trimming took off 4 bases at V and 4 bases at J, with 8 bases between the two ends. This chain's CDR3 is CASSDDTYGYTF. The CDR3 nucleotides read TGTGCCAGCAGCGATGACACCTATGGCTACACCTTC.

The J gene is TRBJ1-1, the V gene TRBV11-2; D not resolved. Germline V lookup: CDR1 SGHAT, CDR2 FQNNGV. V dropped 5 bases and J dropped 1 base, with 11 bases sitting between them. The CDR3 contains 14 residues. In nucleotides, the CDR3 is TGTGCCAGCAGCCCCACCATTTGGAACACTGAAGCTTTCTTT. Translated, it gives CASSPTIWNTEAFF.

V usage is TRBV28 and J usage is TRBJ2-1; 8 bases are shared with TRBD2. V shed 5 bases and J 1 base; nucleotides not matched to a gene: 4. This CDR3 spans 15 amino acids. Germline V lookup: CDR1 MDHEN, CDR2 SYDVKM. This CDR3 reads CASSQAGASYNEQFF. CDR3 coding DNA: TGTGCCAGCAGTCAAGCGGGGGCTTCCTACAATGAGCAGTTCTTC.

The rearrangement joins TRBV9 to TRBJ2-2; the D call may be TRBD1 or TRBD2 (5 bases each). The ends were cut back, 4 bases at V and 4 bases at J, with 17 bases in the middle. The CDR3 length is 16 residues. Germline assignment: CDR1 SGDLS and CDR2 YYNGEE. The CDR3 is CASSSPRGRVTGELFF. The CDR3 DNA is TGTGCCAGCAGCTCCCCCCGGGGCAGGGTCACCGGGGAGCTGTTTTTT.

The gene calls are TRBV29-1 and TRBJ1-4; 7 bases align to TRBD1. CDR1 is SQVTM, CDR2 ANQGSEA, per germline. The CDR3 runs 12 residues. V gave up 4 bases and J gave up 7 bases; unmatched junction bases: 3. Here the CDR3 DNA reads TGCAGCGTTGGACAGGGTCGTGAAAAACTGTTTTTT. Protein sequence: CSVGQGREKLFF.

This clone appeared a single time. V usage is TRBV7-6 and J usage is TRBJ2-5; TRBD2 agrees at 7 bases. Losses at the gene ends were 6 bases for V and 4 bases for J; bases not matched to a gene: 11. This CDR3 comprises 15 residues. Germline V gene sequence: CDR1 SGHVS, CDR2 FNYEAQ. Here the CDR3 reads CASSQPGGPGETQYF. As DNA, the CDR3 is TGTGCCAGCAGTCAACCGGGGGGACCGGGAGAGACCCAGTACTTC.

The V call is TRBV3-1 (or the pseudogene TRBV3-2), the J call TRBJ2-1; tentatively, D is TRBD2 (5 bases). Germline V gene data show CDR1 as LGHDT and CDR2 as YNNKEL (reference sequence). Trimming cost V 0 bases and J 10 bases, with 10 bases left between them. CDR3 length equals 13 residues. In DNA, the CDR3 is TGTGCCAGCAGCCAAGAGGAGGTCGGGGAGCAGTTCTTC. Its translation is CASSQEEVGEQFF.

V usage is TRBV12-3 or TRBV12-4 and J usage is TRBJ1-5; D gene ambiguous. This CDR3 comprises 12 residues. V was trimmed by 8 bases and J by 1 base, leaving 6 bases between them. The CDR3 DNA reads TGTGCCAGCCGAGAAAGCAATCAGCCCCAGCATTTT. This codes for CASRESNQPQHF.

As for this clone: The same CDR3 arises from other DNA sequences in this sample as well. The CDR3: CASSQPNTEAFF. CDR3 sequence (DNA): TGTGCCAGTAGTCAGCCGAACACTGAAGCTTTCTTT. This chain links TRBV19 with TRBJ1-1, with D unclear. Trimming pared 5 bases from V and 1 base from J, leaving 5 bases between. The CDR3 loop spans 12 amino acids. The germline gives CDR1 LNHDA, CDR2 SQIVND (reference sequence).

This clone was seen just once. The chain links TRBV6-1 to TRBJ1-4; perhaps TRBD1 as D (5 bases). The CDR3 contains 16 residues. V lost 1 base to trimming and J lost 12 bases, with 21 bases between them. From germline, CDR1 is MNHNS and CDR2 SASEGT. CDR3 nucleotide sequence: TGTGCCAGCAGTGAAGTTCCCCGGACCCGGATAGGGGAACTGTTTTTT. Translated, it gives CASSEVPRTRIGELFF.

The chain carries TRBV6-5 and TRBJ2-3, with D unclear. Trimming took 7 bases from V and 0 from J, leaving 11 bases between them. Germline V gene lookup returns CDR1 MNHEY and CDR2 SVGAGI. CDR3 length equals 14 residues. The CDR3 loop is CASKVASSTDTQYF. The CDR3 nucleotides are TGTGCCAGCAAAGTGGCGTCTAGCACAGATACGCAGTATTTT.

The chain uses TRBV6-6 and TRBJ2-3, with D unclear. The ends were cut back, 5 bases at V and 2 bases at J, with 17 bases in the middle. Germline V CDR1 and CDR2: MNHNY, SVGAGI (reference sequence). The CDR3 runs 16 residues. The chain's CDR3 is CASSKSPDQNTDTQYF. DNA for the CDR3: TGTGCCAGCAGTAAGAGCCCGGACCAAAACACAGATACGCAGTATTTT.

The CDR3 region is CASSQGLSNTGELFF. The DNA of the CDR3 is TGTGCCAGCAGCCAGGGACTTTCGAACACCGGGGAGCTGTTTTTT. The V gene is TRBV5-6, the J gene TRBJ2-2, with D possibly being TRBD2 (6 bases). Per the germline V gene, CDR1 is SGHDT and CDR2 is YYEEEE. V was cut by 4 bases and J by 0 bases, with 10 bases left in between. The CDR3 consists of 15 residues.

CDR3 in amino acids: CASRVDRADTQYF. The CDR3 region has the DNA TGTGCCAGCAGAGTTGACAGGGCAGATACGCAGTATTTT. This rearrangement joins TRBV2 to TRBJ2-3; 7 positions match TRBD1. Germline CDR1 is SNHLY and CDR2 is FYNNEI. V shed 6 bases, J shed 4 bases, and the junction held 4 bases outside the gene matches. The CDR3 sequence is 13 residues long.

The chain has TRBV5-1 and TRBJ2-5; 8 bases line up with TRBD1. Germline V gene lookup returns CDR1 SGHRS and CDR2 YFSETQ. CDR3 length: 15 amino acids. The V gene end was trimmed by 3 bases and the J gene end by 2 bases; junction bases not matched to a gene: 6. CDR3 in amino acids: CASSSGTGQQETQYF. The DNA of the CDR3 is TGCGCCAGCAGCTCGGGGACAGGACAACAAGAGACCCAGTACTTC.